The rows below give T cell receptor beta chains drawn from one sample of a study of cytotoxic CD8 clonotypes in ibrutinib-treated CLL. Clones were sequenced by immunoSEQ multiplex PCR, and TCRdb holds only the in-frame ones, with some missing. The sample records approximately 150,000 clones, 70% to 90% being singletons. The specimen comprised PBMCs, sampled at disease progression, from a patient treated with ibrutinib. The receptors originated from a human donor with chronic lymphocytic leukemia. Both conserved end residues are part of each CDR3. The size of a clone is reported for some rows only, either as once, few or many, or as a class for expanded clones.

j_call v_call clone_size cdr3_aa
TRBJ2-1 TRBV11-2 once CASSLFASMSGSYNEQFF
TRBJ1-2 TRBV6-1 - CASSEFQGGGYTF
TRBJ2-7 TRBV11-3 - CASRQGSEAQYF
TRBJ2-2 TRBV2 - CASSTTGTNTGELFF
TRBJ2-1 TRBV6-1 - CASSEDRGFYNEQFF
TRBJ2-2 TRBV5-1 - CASSFGLAGGTGELFF
TRBJ1-5 TRBV11-2 - CASSLGPPGQGTGPQHF
TRBJ2-3 TRBV29-1 - CSVVAEGADTQYF
TRBJ2-7 TRBV19 - CASIRDSDSYEQYF
TRBJ2-7 TRBV6-1 - CASSVLGQDTYEQYF
TRBJ1-2 TRBV19 - CASSISGSVYGYTF
TRBJ2-5 TRBV7-8 - CASSSLGTGPGETQYF
TRBJ2-1 TRBV15 - CATSRDRSREQFF
TRBJ1-2 TRBV4-2 - CASSQGDRRANYGYTF
TRBJ2-7 TRBV2 - CASSGERDSYEQYF
TRBJ2-7 TRBV19 - CASSIPGLAGTAYEQYF
TRBJ2-6 TRBV27 - CASSFQGAGANVLTF
TRBJ2-5 TRBV19 - CASSIDGSFLAGGEETQYF
TRBJ1-4 TRBV5-5 - CASNPGGLNEKLFF